Listed below are T cell receptor beta chains from one sample, sequenced in a study of Tregs in tolerant kidney transplant recipients. Here immunoSEQ multiplex PCR was the method, and the copy in TCRdb shows in-frame clones only, minus some. The repertoire has over 70,000 clones, roughly 91% of them found once; the top ten carry around 1.4%. The source was CD4+ T cells from blood (PBMCs), collected 24 months after the transplant. All receptors derive from a human patient who received a combined kidney and bone marrow transplant. Some T cells may be transferred from the graft donor. The CDR3 runs from the conserved cysteine through the conserved F or W. Each record gives: V gene, D gene, J gene, clone size, CDR3 protein, CDR3 DNA. A D gene is named only where the DNA matches it firmly. Some rows have no size entry. The others give once, few or many, or a class for an expanded clone.

TRBV4-2	TRBD2	TRBJ2-7	.	CASSQPSGFAYEQYF	TGTGCCAGCAGCCAACCTAGCGGTTTCGCCTACGAGCAGTACTTC
TRBV4-1	.	TRBJ2-1	.	CASSQDVGAQTSNEQFF	TGCGCCAGCAGCCAAGATGTCGGGGCCCAGACTAGCAATGAGCAGTTCTTC
TRBV5-1	TRBD1	TRBJ2-7	.	CASSLALGDRGKIEQYF	TGCGCCAGCAGCTTGGCCTTGGGAGACAGGGGAAAAATCGAGCAGTACTTC
TRBV5-1	.	TRBJ2-5	.	CASRTRETQYF	TGCGCCAGCAGGACGCGGGAGACCCAGTACTTC
TRBV19	TRBD2	TRBJ2-1	.	CASSTYLGTSGTRNYNEQFF	TGTGCCAGTAGTACCTACCTGGGGACTAGCGGGACCCGGAACTACAATGAGCAGTTCTTC
TRBV25-1	TRBD1	TRBJ1-2	.	CASSELTGGSGYTF	TGTGCCAGCAGTGAATTGACAGGGGGCTCTGGCTACACCTTC
TRBV4-2	TRBD1	TRBJ1-2	.	CASSPGQGAWGYTF	TGTGCCAGCAGCCCCGGACAGGGGGCGTGGGGCTACACCTTC
TRBV5-4	TRBD2	TRBJ2-3	.	CASSLGPSGDLRTDTQYF	TGTGCCAGCAGCTTGGGGCCTAGCGGGGATCTCCGCACAGATACGCAGTATTTT
TRBV27	TRBD1	TRBJ2-3	once	CASSAWGRGPGDTQYF	TGTGCCAGCAGTGCTTGGGGCAGGGGGCCGGGAGATACGCAGTATTTT
TRBV4-3	TRBD2	TRBJ2-3	.	CASSQERLAGNTDTQYF	TGCGCCAGCAGCCAAGAGAGGCTAGCGGGTAACACAGATACGCAGTATTTT
TRBV5-4	.	TRBJ2-1	.	CASSLVATNSYNEQFF	TGTGCCAGCAGCTTGGTGGCGACAAACTCCTACAATGAGCAGTTCTTC
TRBV7-3	TRBD2	TRBJ2-1	.	CASSRVRTEAGGLNEQFF	TGTGCCAGCAGCCGTGTGCGGACGGAAGCGGGGGGTTTAAATGAGCAGTTCTTC
TRBV11-2	.	TRBJ2-5	.	CASSTWGSQETQYF	TGTGCCAGCAGCACCTGGGGCAGCCAAGAGACCCAGTACTTC
TRBV2	.	TRBJ2-7	medium-sized	CASSGQTTYEQYF	TGTGCCAGCAGTGGGCAGACTACCTACGAGCAGTACTTC
TRBV4-1	TRBD1	TRBJ1-2	.	CASSQRGLNYGYTF	TGCGCCAGCAGCCAAAGGGGGCTTAACTATGGCTACACCTTC
TRBV5-4	TRBD2	TRBJ2-2	once	CASSLVGLGTGELFF	TGTGCCAGCAGCTTGGTGGGACTAGGCACCGGGGAGCTGTTTTTT
TRBV5-5	.	TRBJ2-1	.	CASSLSHEQFF	TGTGCCAGCAGCTTAAGCCATGAGCAGTTCTTC
TRBV7-2	TRBD2	TRBJ2-7	.	CASSLKGTSGSSYEQYF	TGTGCCAGCAGCTTAAAAGGGACTAGCGGGAGTAGCTACGAGCAGTACTTC
TRBV7-2	.	TRBJ2-1	.	CASSLGTTSYNEQFF	TGTGCCAGCAGCTTAGGGACTACGTCTTACAATGAGCAGTTCTTC
TRBV5-1	TRBD2	TRBJ2-5	few	CASSLAGTRETQYF	TGCGCCAGCAGCTTGGCAGGGACTAGAGAGACCCAGTACTTC
TRBV11-2	.	TRBJ1-5	once	CASSAGVGNQPQHF	TGTGCCAGCAGCGCAGGGGTCGGCAATCAGCCCCAGCATTTT
TRBV19	.	TRBJ2-3	.	CASSVGLLDTDTQYF	TGTGCCAGTAGTGTCGGACTCTTGGACACAGATACGCAGTATTTT
TRBV11-2	.	TRBJ1-1	.	CASSRGWGEAFF	TGTGCCAGCAGCAGGGGTTGGGGTGAAGCTTTCTTT
TRBV7-9	TRBD2	TRBJ2-4	.	CASSETSGTSNIQYF	TGTGCCAGCAGCGAGACATCTGGGACTAGTAACATTCAGTACTTC
TRBV2	TRBD2	TRBJ2-1	.	CASSENLLAGANEQFF	TGTGCCAGCAGTGAAAATCTACTAGCGGGGGCTAATGAGCAGTTCTTC
TRBV4-3	TRBD2	TRBJ2-7	.	CASSRGLAGGYEQYF	TGCGCCAGCAGCCGGGGACTAGCGGGAGGCTACGAGCAGTACTTC
TRBV5-1	.	TRBJ1-1	.	CASSLGRQGNTEAFF	TGCGCCAGCAGCTTGGGTCGCCAGGGTAACACTGAAGCTTTCTTT
TRBV4-2	.	TRBJ2-1	.	CASSQVLATYNEQFF	TGTGCCAGCAGCCAAGTACTAGCCACCTACAATGAGCAGTTCTTC
TRBV5-4	TRBD1	TRBJ1-4	.	CASSTRDSFEKLFF	TGTGCCAGCAGCACCCGGGACAGCTTTGAAAAACTGTTTTTT
TRBV4-2	TRBD2	TRBJ2-1	.	CASSPSGGASYNEQFF	TGTGCCAGCAGCCCAAGCGGGGGGGCCTCCTACAATGAGCAGTTCTTC
TRBV14	TRBD1	TRBJ1-2	.	CASSQGQGPNYGYTF	TGTGCCAGCAGCCAAGGACAGGGACCCAACTATGGCTACACCTTC
TRBV9	.	TRBJ2-1	.	CASTPDLASRREQFF	TGTGCCAGCACCCCTGACCTAGCCTCACGGCGTGAGCAGTTCTTC
TRBV19	TRBD1	TRBJ1-3	.	CASSIRFFDRGSGNTIYF	TGTGCCAGTAGTATTAGGTTTTTTGACAGGGGGTCTGGAAACACCATATATTTT
TRBV28	TRBD1	TRBJ1-1	.	CASSLRIRGRAFF	TGTGCCAGCAGTTTACGGATCAGGGGGAGAGCTTTCTTT
TRBV2	.	TRBJ2-2	.	CASRASAPFWTGELFF	TGTGCCAGCAGGGCTAGCGCCCCTTTTTGGACCGGGGAGCTGTTTTTT
TRBV6-1	TRBD1	TRBJ2-7	.	CASSAAGGDTYEQYF	TGTGCCAGCAGTGCGGCAGGGGGCGACACCTACGAGCAGTACTTC
TRBV19	TRBD2	TRBJ2-1	few	CASSIVRASGRVYNEQFF	TGTGCCAGTAGTATAGTGAGGGCTAGCGGGAGGGTTTACAATGAGCAGTTCTTC
TRBV7-9	TRBD2	TRBJ2-7	.	CASSSPGSGSSYEQYF	TGTGCCAGCAGCTCCCCCGGTAGCGGGAGCTCCTACGAGCAGTACTTC
TRBV27	.	TRBJ1-5	.	CASSRNQQGQPQHF	TGTGCCAGCAGCAGAAATCAACAGGGTCAGCCCCAGCATTTT
TRBV19	.	TRBJ2-7	.	CASSNSGRGDEQYF	TGTGCCAGTAGTAACTCGGGCAGGGGGGACGAGCAGTACTTC
TRBV11-3	.	TRBJ1-1	.	CASSLEKDSYTEAFF	TGTGCCAGCAGCTTAGAAAAGGACAGCTACACTGAAGCTTTCTTT
TRBV5-4	.	TRBJ1-6	.	CASSRDKAADSPLHF	TGTGCCAGCAGCCGGGACAAAGCCGCTGATTCACCCCTCCACTTT
TRBV7-7	TRBD2	TRBJ2-1	.	CASSPSLAGSYNEQFF	TGTGCCAGCAGCCCTAGCCTAGCGGGATCGTACAATGAGCAGTTCTTC
TRBV5-1	.	TRBJ2-5	.	CASREAGLKETQYF	TGCGCCAGCCGAGAAGCAGGACTCAAAGAGACCCAGTACTTC
TRBV4-1	.	TRBJ1-5	.	CASSRNREGQPQHF	TGCGCCAGCAGCCGAAACAGGGAGGGTCAGCCCCAGCATTTT
TRBV28	.	TRBJ2-3	.	CASSSTGETDTQYF	TGTGCCAGCAGTTCTACGGGGGAAACAGATACGCAGTATTTT
TRBV11-3	TRBD2	TRBJ2-1	.	CASSFGGVRNEQFF	TGTGCCAGCAGCTTCGGGGGGGTCAGGAATGAGCAGTTCTTC
TRBV11-2	TRBD2	TRBJ2-2	.	CASSRRTSGPTGELFF	TGTGCCAGCAGCCGCCGGACTAGCGGACCGACCGGGGAGCTGTTTTTT
TRBV29-1	TRBD1	TRBJ1-4	.	CSGAGTGAAKLFF	TGCAGCGGGGCGGGGACAGGGGCGGCAAAACTGTTTTTT
TRBV4-1	TRBD1	TRBJ2-7	.	CASSLSPLRTGGAEQYF	TGCGCCAGCAGCCTGAGCCCTCTTAGGACAGGTGGGGCCGAGCAGTACTTC
TRBV30	.	TRBJ1-6	.	CAWSIGTRHTPLHF	TGTGCCTGGAGTATCGGGACAAGACATACACCCCTCCACTTT
TRBV7-9	.	TRBJ2-7	.	CASSLSLAGYEQYF	TGTGCCAGCAGCTTAAGCTTAGCCGGGTACGAGCAGTACTTC
TRBV7-2	TRBD1	TRBJ2-7	.	CASSLQQGIGYEQYF	TGTGCCAGCAGCTTACAACAGGGGATAGGCTACGAGCAGTACTTC